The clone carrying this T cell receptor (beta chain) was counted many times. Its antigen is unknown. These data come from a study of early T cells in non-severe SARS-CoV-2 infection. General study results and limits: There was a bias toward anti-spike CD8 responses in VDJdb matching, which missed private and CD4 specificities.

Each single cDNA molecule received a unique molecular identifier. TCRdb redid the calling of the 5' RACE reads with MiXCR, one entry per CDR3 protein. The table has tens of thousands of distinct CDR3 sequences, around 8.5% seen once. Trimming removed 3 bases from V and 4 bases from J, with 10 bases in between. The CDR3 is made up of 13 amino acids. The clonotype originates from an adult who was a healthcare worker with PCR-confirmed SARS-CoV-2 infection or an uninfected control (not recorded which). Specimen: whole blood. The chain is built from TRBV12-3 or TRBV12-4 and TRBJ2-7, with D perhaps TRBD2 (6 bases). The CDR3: CASSFSGRYEQYF. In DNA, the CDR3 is TGTGCCAGCAGTTTTTCTGGGAGGTACGAGCAGTACTTC.